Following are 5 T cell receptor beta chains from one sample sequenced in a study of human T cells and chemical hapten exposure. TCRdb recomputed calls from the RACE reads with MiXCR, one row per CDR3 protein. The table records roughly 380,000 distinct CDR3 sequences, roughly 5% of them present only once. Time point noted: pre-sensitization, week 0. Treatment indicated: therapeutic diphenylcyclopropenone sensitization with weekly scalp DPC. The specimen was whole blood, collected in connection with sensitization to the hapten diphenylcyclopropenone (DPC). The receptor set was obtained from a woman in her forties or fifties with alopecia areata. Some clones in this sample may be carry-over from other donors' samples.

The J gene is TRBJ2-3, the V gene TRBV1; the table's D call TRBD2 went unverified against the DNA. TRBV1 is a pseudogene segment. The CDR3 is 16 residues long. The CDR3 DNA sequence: TGCACCAGCAGCCGCACCCACGACTACCGCACAGATACGCAGTATTTT. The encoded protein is CTSSRTHDYRTDTQYF.

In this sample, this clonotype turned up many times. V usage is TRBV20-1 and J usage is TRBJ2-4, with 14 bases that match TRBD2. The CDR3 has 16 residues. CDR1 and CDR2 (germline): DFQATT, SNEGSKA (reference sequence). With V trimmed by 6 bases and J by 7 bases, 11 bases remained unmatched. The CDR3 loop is CSAPLTSGRGKNIQYF. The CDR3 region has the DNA TGCAGTGCCCCTCTGACTAGCGGGAGGGGGAAGAACATTCAGTACTTC.

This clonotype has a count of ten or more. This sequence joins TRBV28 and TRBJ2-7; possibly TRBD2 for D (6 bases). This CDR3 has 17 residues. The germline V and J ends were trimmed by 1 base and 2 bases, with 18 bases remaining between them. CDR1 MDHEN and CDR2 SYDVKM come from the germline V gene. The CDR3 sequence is CASSLLFLGLGTYEQYF. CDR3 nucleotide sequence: TGTGCCAGCAGTTTATTATTCTTGGGACTGGGGACCTACGAGCAGTACTTC.

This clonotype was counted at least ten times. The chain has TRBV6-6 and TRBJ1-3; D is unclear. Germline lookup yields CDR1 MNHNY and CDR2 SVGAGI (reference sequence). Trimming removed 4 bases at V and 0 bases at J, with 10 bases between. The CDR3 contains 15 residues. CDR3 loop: CASSFPSASGNTIYF. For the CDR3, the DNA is TGTGCCAGCAGTTTCCCGTCGGCCTCTGGAAACACCATATATTTT.

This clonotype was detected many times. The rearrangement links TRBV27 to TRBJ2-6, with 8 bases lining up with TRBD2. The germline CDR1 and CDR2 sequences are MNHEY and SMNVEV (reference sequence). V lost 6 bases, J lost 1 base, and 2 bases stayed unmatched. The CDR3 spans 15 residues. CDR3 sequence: CASRVAGSGANVLTF. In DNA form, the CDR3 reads TGTGCCAGCAGAGTAGCGGGGTCTGGGGCCAACGTCCTGACTTTC.